Listed below are T cell receptor beta chains from one sample, sequenced in a study of cytomegalovirus exposure and HLA in healthy donors. Sequenced by immunoSEQ multiplex PCR; TCRdb stores in-frame clones only, minus some. The data hold roughly 150,000 clones, with more than 75% observed a single time. Specimen: PBMCs. Receptor source: a young man in good health and CMV-seropositive. Each CDR3 is given with its conserved first and last residue. A D gene is named only where the DNA matches it firmly. Clone size is shown for a subset of rows, as once, few, many or a class of expanded clone.

TRBD1	TRBV6-5	-	TRBJ1-4	TGTGCCAGCAGTTACCGGCGGGACAGACATGAAAAACTGTTTTTT	CASSYRRDRHEKLFF
-	TRBV6-9	-	TRBJ1-2	TGTGCCAGCAGTTCCAACAGGACAGCTTACTATGGCTACACCTTC	CASSSNRTAYYGYTF
TRBD1	TRBV4-2	-	TRBJ2-3	TGTGCCAGCAGCCAAGATGGGGGACAGGGGGCAGATACGCAGTATTTT	CASSQDGGQGADTQYF
TRBD1	TRBV19	-	TRBJ1-5	TGTGCCAGTAGGCTCGGGGGACAGGCGAGGGGCAATCAGCCCCAGCATTTT	CASRLGGQARGNQPQHF
-	TRBV4-2	-	TRBJ2-1	TGTGCCAGCAGCCAAGACTATCGGGGTTTAGTAAGGAATGAGCAGTTCTTC	CASSQDYRGLVRNEQFF
-	TRBV29-1	-	TRBJ1-2	TGCAGCGTTGGAAGGGGAGGGCCTTACTATGGCTACACCTTC	CSVGRGGPYYGYTF
TRBD2	TRBV6-5	-	TRBJ2-1	TGTGCCAGCAGCATGGGCGGGAGTGCCGATGAGCAGTTCTTC	CASSMGGSADEQFF
-	TRBV11-3	-	TRBJ2-3	TGTGCCAGCAGCCGACAAGGTGCGCAGGGGCAGTATTTT	CASSRQGAQGQYF
TRBD2	TRBV5-4	-	TRBJ2-1	TGTGCCAGTAGGAACCCGGGACTACTCTACAATGAGCAGTTCTTC	CASRNPGLLYNEQFF
-	TRBV27	-	TRBJ2-7	TGTGCCAGCAGTTTAAACAGATACTACGAGCAGTACTTC	CASSLNRYYEQYF
-	TRBV6-5	once	TRBJ1-2	TGTGCCAGCAGTTATCAGGCCTTTAACTATGGCTACACCTTC	CASSYQAFNYGYTF
-	TRBV27	once	TRBJ1-5	TGTGCCAGCAGCGGGGGGAGGGGGATGAATCAGCCCCAGCATTTT	CASSGGRGMNQPQHF
-	TRBV2	-	TRBJ1-2	TGTGCCAGCAGACAGGGATATGGCTACACCTTC	CASRQGYGYTF
-	TRBV2	-	TRBJ2-1	TGTGCCACCCGACTAGGGTACAATGAGCAGTTCTTC	CATRLGYNEQFF
-	TRBV13	-	TRBJ2-1	TGTGCCAGCAGCTTAGGAAGCGGTCCGAACAATGAGCAGTTCTTC	CASSLGSGPNNEQFF
-	TRBV5-6	-	TRBJ2-5	TGTGCCAGCAGCTTACCCAGATGGGGCGCAGGGGCAGGGAAAGAGACCCAGTACTTC	CASSLPRWGAGAGKETQYF